Below, one T cell receptor beta chain is given with its context. The antigen is undetermined. Samples from alopecia areata patients were lesional scalp punch biopsies and peripheral blood. Reverse transcribed after extraction, RNA yielded cDNA as the sequencing template. TCRdb's copy holds only in-frame clones and misses some; the assay was immunoSEQ multiplex PCR. The repertoire holds around 200,000 clones, with roughly 65% as singletons. The data derive from a study of CD8+ T cells in alopecia areata. Notes on the study in general: Mice showed TCR sharing more clearly than patients did, possibly owing to HLA. The study found higher clonality in lesional than normal scalp, especially in alopecia totalis/universalis.

Sample: CD4+ T cells sorted from blood, taken at week 0. This clonotype originated in a human donor with alopecia areata.

The CDR3, as DNA: TGTGCCAGCAGTTACGAGGCAGGGACCACAGATACGCAGTATTTT. As protein: CASSYEAGTTDTQYF. The chain employs TRBV6-5 and TRBJ2-3; D possibly matches TRBD1 or TRBD2 (5 bases each). The CDR3 runs to 15 residues. In germline, CDR1 is MNHEY, CDR2 SVGAGI. V lost 2 bases to trimming and J lost 2 bases, with 11 bases between them.